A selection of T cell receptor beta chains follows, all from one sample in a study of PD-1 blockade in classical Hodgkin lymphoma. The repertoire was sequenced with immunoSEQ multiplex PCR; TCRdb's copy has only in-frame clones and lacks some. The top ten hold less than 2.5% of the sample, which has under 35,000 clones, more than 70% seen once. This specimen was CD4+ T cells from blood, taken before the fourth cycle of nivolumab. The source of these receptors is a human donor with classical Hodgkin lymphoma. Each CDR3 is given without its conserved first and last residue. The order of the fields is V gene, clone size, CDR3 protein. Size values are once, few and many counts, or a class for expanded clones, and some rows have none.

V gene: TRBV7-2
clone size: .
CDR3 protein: ASSSRQANTEAF

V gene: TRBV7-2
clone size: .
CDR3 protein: ASSMTPVRELF

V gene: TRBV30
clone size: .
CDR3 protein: AWRLRDRGPYEQY

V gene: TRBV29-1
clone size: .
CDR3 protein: SVEDRRGNTEAF

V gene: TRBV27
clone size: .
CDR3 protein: ASSFGANIYEQY

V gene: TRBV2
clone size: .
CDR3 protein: ASRGTGGLYEQY

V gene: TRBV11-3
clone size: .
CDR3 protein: ASSLGHQTGDGYT

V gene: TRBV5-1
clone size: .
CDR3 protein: ASRKTADEAF

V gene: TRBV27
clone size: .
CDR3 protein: ASRPRAGGNTGELF

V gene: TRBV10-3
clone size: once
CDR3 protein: AISEPGQGVNEQF

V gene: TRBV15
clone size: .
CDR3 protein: ATSQGLAGGDTQY

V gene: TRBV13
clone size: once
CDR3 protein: ASSQPPGTGKDTQY

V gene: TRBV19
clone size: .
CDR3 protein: ASSSAGNQPQH

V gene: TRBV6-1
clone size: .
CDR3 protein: ASSEGTLSTDTQY

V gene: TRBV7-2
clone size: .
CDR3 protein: ASSLGLAGNMNEQF

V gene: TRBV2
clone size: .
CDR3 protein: ARSHLAGTSQSTGELF

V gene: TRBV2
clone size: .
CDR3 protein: ASSEAGLAGGSSYNEQF

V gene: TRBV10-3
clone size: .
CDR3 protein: AAGPGRAYLSNTGELF

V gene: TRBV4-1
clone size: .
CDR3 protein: ASSQGGGRTYEQY

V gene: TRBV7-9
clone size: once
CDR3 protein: ASSLRMNTEAF

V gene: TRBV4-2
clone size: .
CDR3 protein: ASSQDGAVRTDTQY

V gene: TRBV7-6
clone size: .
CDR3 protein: ASSRWGRDRPNSGNTIY

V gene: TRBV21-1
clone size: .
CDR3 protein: ASSPKQDQETQY

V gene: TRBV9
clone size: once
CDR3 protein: ASSVGTSGNEQF

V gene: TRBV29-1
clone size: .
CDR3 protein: SAAWGGNQPQH

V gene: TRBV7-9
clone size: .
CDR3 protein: ASSSTGANTEAF

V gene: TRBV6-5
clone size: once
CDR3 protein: ASSYRASVDTQY

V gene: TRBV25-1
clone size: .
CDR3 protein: ASSDWRYEQY

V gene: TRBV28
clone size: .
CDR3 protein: ASTTDRDNQPQH

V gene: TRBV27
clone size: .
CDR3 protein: ASSLSTGGPEKLF

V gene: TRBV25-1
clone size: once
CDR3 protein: ASSDWGATDTQY

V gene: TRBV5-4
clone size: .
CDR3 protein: ASSLSATDTQY

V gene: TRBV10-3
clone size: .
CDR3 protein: AISGASKAASTDTQY

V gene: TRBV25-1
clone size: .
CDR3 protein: ASKELYTGELF

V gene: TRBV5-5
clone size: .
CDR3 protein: ASSPVFGGYT

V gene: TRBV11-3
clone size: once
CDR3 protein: ASSFGRGGDNEQF

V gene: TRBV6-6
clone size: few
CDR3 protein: ASRPSATGGEHIQY

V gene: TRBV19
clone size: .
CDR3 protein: ASSGRQGEVSTEAF

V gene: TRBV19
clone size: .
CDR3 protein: ASSIGFANTGELF

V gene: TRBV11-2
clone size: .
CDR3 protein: ASSRDSEETQY